This TCR beta chain is from a study of T cell repertoires in cytomegalovirus infection. Study overall: Both a matching HLA type and CMV infection were indicated by public TCR beta signatures.

Each CDR3 protein is one row after TCRdb ran MiXCR on the reads. This sample carries hundreds of thousands of distinct CDR3 sequences, 33% of them seen once, and the ten largest clones take 15% to 20%. CDR3 size: 14 residues. V was pared by 3 bases and J by 1 base, with 9 bases between. Points on this clonotype: The antigen is not known.

Specimen: cultured PBMCs, collected from culture after CMV antigen stimulation. The chain links TRBV12-3 or TRBV12-4 to TRBJ1-1, with unresolved D. This TCR was recovered from a human donor in good health (CMV status not recorded). Some clones in this sample may be carry-over from other donors' samples. Here the CDR3 DNA reads TGTGCCAGCAGTTTCGGGGTACAGAACACTGAAGCTTTCTTT. Translation gives CASSFGVQNTEAFF.